This TCR beta chain was retrieved from a study of naive and memory T cell subsets. This clonotype showed up many times. Its antigen is as yet unknown. Study-level points and caveats: Possibly reflecting memory cells re-expressing CD45RA, a few larger clonotypes occurred in naive repertoires, especially CD8. Over 95% of naive TCR sequences appeared only once after error correction, unlike memory subsets. From naive to CM, EM and EMRA, diversity decreased and Gini increased.

Both TRBC1 and TRBC2 were covered by a beta constant-region primer of two equimolar oligonucleotides. Four rounds of PCR amplified the ligated cDNA using nested alpha and beta constant-region primers plus SP2. An oligonucleotide with the SP2 primer and a 12-nucleotide UMI was ligated to the cDNA 3' end. In TCRdb, the UMI-ligation and nested PCR reads were re-called with MiXCR into one record per CDR3 protein. Here the sample spans over 80,000 distinct CDR3 sequences, 10% to 12% being singletons. The CDR3 spans 17 residues. From germline, CDR1 is SGHRS and CDR2 YFSETQ. With V trimmed by 1 base and J by 2 bases, 6 bases remained unmatched.

V and J are TRBV5-1 and TRBJ2-2; 9 nucleotides align to TRBD2. Sequenced: naive CD4+ T cells from blood. The TCR originated in a human donor in good health. The chain's CDR3 is CASSLTAGGLNTGELFF. The CDR3 DNA sequence: TGCGCCAGCAGCTTGACAGCGGGGGGCCTAAACACCGGGGAGCTGTTTTTT.